This T cell receptor (beta chain) comes out of a study of blood T cell repertoires in COVID-19. Profiled with immunoSEQ multiplex PCR; TCRdb holds only in-frame clones, not every one. The table records fewer than 200,000 clones, 84% of them present only once. Deletions cut 5 bases from V and 4 bases from J, with 12 bases between. The CDR3 is made up of 14 amino acids. CDR1 LNHDA and CDR2 SQIVND come from the germline V gene (reference sequence). The sample comprised PBMCs or T cells enriched from blood (not recorded which). This clonotype originated in a man aged 45-65 years who had recovered from COVID-19. The chain has TRBV19 and TRBJ1-5; TRBD1 might be the D (6 bases). The CDR3 region is CASSPTGSNQPQHF. CDR3 DNA: TGTGCCAGTAGTCCTACAGGGTCGAATCAGCCCCAGCATTTT.